The next 30 T cell receptor beta chains were all read from a single sample in a study of T cells after yellow fever vaccination. One entry per CDR3 protein results from TCRdb running MiXCR on the 5' RACE reads. The sample comprises 400,000 to 650,000 distinct CDR3 sequences, around a fifth of which are singletons, and about 16% rests with the top ten. The material was PBMCs, obtained roughly 20 days after the first yellow fever vaccination. The source of these receptors is a man aged 18 to 30 who received the YFV17D yellow fever vaccine.

Concerning this clonotype itself: A much larger clone differs by one base, so this may be a read error. The genes are TRBV15 and TRBJ2-1, with D perhaps TRBD2 (6 bases). The CDR3 runs to 16 residues. Germline CDR1 LNHNV, CDR2 YYDKDF (reference sequence). The CDR3 nucleotides are TGTGCCATCAGCAGAGAGGAAAAGCGGGCGGTTGGGGAGCAGTTCTTC. This gives the protein CAISREEKRAVGEQFF.

This clonotype was seen a few times. The chain couples TRBV6-1 to TRBJ1-4; D possibly corresponds to TRBD1 (5 bases). Trimming left V 6 bases short and J 0 bases short, with 8 bases between. From germline, CDR1 is MNHNS and CDR2 SASEGT. The CDR3 runs 14 residues. In DNA form, the CDR3 reads TGTGCCAGCAGGACAGCATCAACTAATGAAAAACTGTTTTTT. This codes for CASRTASTNEKLFF.

The chain combines TRBV3-1 with TRBJ2-5; 9 nucleotides align to TRBD2. V shed 1 base, J shed 5 bases, and the junction held 8 bases outside the gene matches. CDR1 is LGHDT, CDR2 YNNKEL, per germline (reference sequence). CDR3 length: 16 residues. CDR3 in amino acids: CASSQVGGGAWETQYF. CDR3 DNA: TGTGCCAGCAGCCAAGTTGGCGGGGGGGCTTGGGAGACCCAGTACTTC.

This clonotype was detected only a few times. The V gene is TRBV7-9, the J gene TRBJ2-2, with D unresolved. The CDR3 covers 12 residues. Germline V gives CDR1 SEHNR, CDR2 FQNEAQ (reference sequence). V shed 2 bases and J shed 6 bases, with 4 bases lying between them. CDR3 DNA sequence: TGTGCCAGCAGCTTAATGGCCGGGGAGCTGTTTTTT. Its translation is CASSLMAGELFF.

This clonotype was seen more than once but under ten times. The gene calls are TRBV5-1 and TRBJ1-2, with D perhaps matching TRBD1 (6 bases). The V end was cut by 4 bases, the J end by 10 bases, with 11 bases between. This CDR3 has 11 amino acids. Germline V gene data show CDR1 as SGHRS and CDR2 as YFSETQ. The CDR3 reads CASSDTGPYTF. CDR3 nucleotides: TGCGCCAGCAGCGATACAGGGCCCTACACCTTC.

This clonotype has more than one count but fewer than ten. This rearrangement joins TRBV7-9 to TRBJ2-7; 7 bases are shared with TRBD2. The V gene's germline CDR1 is SEHNR and CDR2 FQNEAQ (reference sequence). J lost 7 bases, V lost 2 bases, and 5 bases had no gene match. The CDR3 is made up of 13 amino acids. The CDR3 sequence is CASSLSGRGEQYV. The DNA of the CDR3 is TGTGCCAGCAGCTTATCGGGGAGGGGTGAGCAGTACGTC.

This clonotype has more than one count but fewer than ten. J is TRBJ1-2 and V is TRBV29-1; TRBD1 matches at 8 bases. The CDR3 runs 14 residues. V trimming: 5 bases; J trimming: 3 bases; junction bases outside the gene matches: 8. Germline CDR1 is SQVTM and CDR2 is ANQGSEA. The CDR3 spells CSVPGGQEDYGYTF. The CDR3, as DNA: TGCAGCGTTCCGGGGGGACAGGAAGACTATGGCTACACCTTC.

This clonotype has a handful of counts. The rearrangement uses TRBV6-6 and TRBJ1-6; D remains unclear. V was cut by 9 bases and J by 10 bases, with 16 bases left in between. This CDR3 has 13 amino acids. Germline-derived CDR1 and CDR2 are MNHNY and SVGAGI (reference sequence). Here the CDR3 reads CASKSGRWSPLHF. The CDR3 DNA sequence: TGTGCCAGTAAATCGGGAAGGTGGTCACCCCTCCACTTT.

The CDR3 here is CASSGTSGGNEQFF. CDR3 bases: TGTGCCAGTAGCGGGACTAGCGGGGGGAATGAGCAGTTCTTC. The chain joins TRBV19 to TRBJ2-1; 15 positions agree with TRBD2. The CDR3 totals 14 residues. V lost 6 bases and J lost 7; bases outside the gene matches: 1. The germline gives CDR1 LNHDA, CDR2 SQIVND (reference sequence).

The rearrangement joins TRBV2 to TRBJ2-5; 9 bases are shared with TRBD2. The V gene's germline CDR1 is SNHLY and CDR2 FYNNEI. The CDR3 loop spans 14 amino acids. With V trimmed by 3 bases and J by 8 bases, 7 bases remained unmatched. DNA for the CDR3: TGTGCCAGCAGTGAGACTAGCGGCTCGGGAACCCAGTACTTC. Protein: CASSETSGSGTQYF.

The chain combines TRBV20-1 with TRBJ1-5; D not resolved. V was pared by 0 bases and J by 4 bases, with 22 bases between. Germline V gene lookup returns CDR1 DFQATT and CDR2 SNEGSKA (reference sequence). The CDR3 length is 18 residues. The CDR3 reads CSARERYTGEIRNQPQHF. DNA for the CDR3: TGCAGTGCTAGAGAGCGCTATACTGGGGAGATCCGAAATCAGCCCCAGCATTTT.

There are a few counts of this clonotype. This sequence joins TRBV5-1 and TRBJ2-7, with D perhaps TRBD1 (6 bases). CDR3 size: 14 residues. Trimming removed 4 bases at V and 5 bases at J, with 16 bases between. Germline CDR1 and CDR2: SGHRS and YFSETQ. The CDR3 region has the DNA TGCGCCAGCAGCGTATACAGGGTGAGCGACGAGCAGTACTTC. Translating gives CASSVYRVSDEQYF.

A few counts support this clonotype. The V gene is TRBV10-1, the J gene TRBJ2-7, with D unresolved. Trimming removed 0 bases at V and 6 bases at J, with 15 bases between. CDR1 is WNHNN and CDR2 is SYGVQD in the germline V gene (reference sequence). CDR3 size: 15 residues. The CDR3 reads CASSESVRRSGEQYF. CDR3 bases: TGCGCCAGCAGTGAGTCTGTCCGCCGGTCTGGCGAGCAGTACTTC.

This clonotype was seen only a few times. The rearrangement uses TRBV5-4 and TRBJ2-5, with 11 bases matching TRBD1. V shed 3 bases and J 6 bases; nucleotides not matched to a gene: 4. CDR3 length equals 14 residues. Germline values: CDR1 SGHNT, CDR2 YYREEE (reference sequence). CDR3 amino acids: CASSSGTGGKTQYF. The CDR3 DNA sequence: TGTGCCAGCAGCTCCGGGACAGGGGGAAAGACCCAGTACTTC.

This clonotype appeared a few times. The chain couples TRBV5-4 to TRBJ2-2; a weak D match, TRBD1 (5 bases). CDR1 is SGHNT and CDR2 is YYREEE in the germline V gene (reference sequence). Between the trimmed V and J ends, which lost 0 bases and 8 bases, there was a span of 14 bases. The CDR3 spans 15 residues. CDR3 nucleotides: TGTGCCAGCAGCTTGGATCTGCAGGGCCCGGGGGAGCTGTTTTTT. It is translated as CASSLDLQGPGELFF.

V is TRBV4-1 and J is TRBJ2-5; D is perhaps TRBD2 (6 bases). The length of the CDR3 is 13 residues. Germline V lookup: CDR1 MGHRA, CDR2 YSYEKL. V lost 1 base and J lost 5, with 8 bases in between. This chain's CDR3 is CASSQVLAETQYF. The CDR3 nucleotides are TGCGCCAGCAGCCAAGTTCTAGCGGAGACCCAGTACTTC.

This clonotype was counted only a few times. The chain recombines TRBV9 with TRBJ2-7; D may be TRBD2 (6 bases). Germline values: CDR1 SGDLS, CDR2 YYNGEE. The CDR3 spans 15 residues. V shed 0 bases and J shed 0 bases, with 10 bases lying between them. The DNA of the CDR3 is TGTGCCAGCAGCGTAGACGGGGGAAGCTCCTACGAGCAGTACTTC. Translated: CASSVDGGSSYEQYF.

This chain uses TRBV5-1 with TRBJ2-7, with TRBD1 matching over 7 bases. The V and J ends lost 3 bases and 2 bases, in that order; junction bases with no gene match: 5. Looked up from germline, CDR1 is SGHRS and CDR2 is YFSETQ. CDR3 length: 14 residues. This CDR3 reads CASSSPGQPYEQYF. CDR3 nucleotides: TGCGCCAGCAGCTCTCCGGGACAGCCCTACGAGCAGTACTTC.

This clonotype has just a few counts. The chain's CDR3 is CATSRVGTGASTDTQYF. The DNA for the CDR3 is TGTGCCACCAGCAGAGTAGGGACAGGGGCTTCTACAGATACGCAGTATTTT. The rearrangement uses TRBV15 and TRBJ2-3; TRBD1 matches 10 bases. J gave up 3 bases and V 1 base, and 7 bases lay outside the gene matches. Germline lookup yields CDR1 LNHNV and CDR2 YYDKDF (reference sequence). The CDR3 length is 17 residues.

The count of this clonotype is one. V usage is TRBV19 and J usage is TRBJ1-5; 7 bases agree with TRBD1. CDR3 length: 16 amino acids. The germline gives CDR1 LNHDA, CDR2 SQIVND (reference sequence). The V and J ends lost 3 bases and 4 bases, in that order; junction bases with no gene match: 9. Written as DNA, the CDR3 is TGTGCCAGTAGTATCCTGGGGACAGCGCGGAATCAGCCCCAGCATTTT. It translates to CASSILGTARNQPQHF.

The chain links TRBV7-2 to TRBJ2-5; D is perhaps TRBD1 or TRBD2 (5 bases each). V lost 2 bases, J lost 2 bases, and 12 bases lay in between. The germline gives CDR1 SGHTA, CDR2 FQGNSA. This CDR3 comprises 15 residues. The CDR3 region has the DNA TGTGCCAGCAGCTTACGGCAGGGACGGCAAGAGACCCAGTACTTC. It specifies CASSLRQGRQETQYF.

This clonotype was counted many times. Its ends do not fully match the called genes, so a read error is possible. V is TRBV5-1 and J is TRBJ2-3, with D unclear. This CDR3 contains 12 residues. Germline assignment: CDR1 SGHRS and CDR2 YFSETQ. This CDR3 is CASSLSSDTQYF. DNA of the CDR3: TGTGCCAGCAGTTTATCCTCAGATACGCAGTATTTT. Filled out from reference TRBV5-1 and TRBJ2-3, the complete variable domain reads KAGVTQTPRYLIKTRGQQVTLSCSPISGHRSVSWYQQTPGQGLQFLFEYFSETQRNKGNFPGRFSGRQFSNSRSEMNVSTLELGDSALYLCASSLSSDTQYFGPGTRLTVL.

Note on this clonotype: A much bigger clone sits one base away, suggesting this may be a read error. V gene TRBV9 combines with J gene TRBJ2-1; no firm D call. The V end was cut by 0 bases, the J end by 6 bases, with 1 base between. This CDR3 has 11 amino acids. Germline CDR1 SGDLS, CDR2 YYNGEE. The CDR3 DNA is TGTGCCAGCAGCGTAGTCAATGAGCAGTTCTTC. Translating it yields CASSVVNEQFF.

The sample holds many counts of this clonotype. The chain is built from TRBV5-1 and TRBJ2-3; no clear D gene. The CDR3 runs to 14 residues. Per the germline V gene, CDR1 is SGHRS and CDR2 is YFSETQ. Trimming shortened V by 0 bases and J by 4 bases, and 9 bases separated the two germline ends. CDR3 loop: CASSLGRFPDTQYF. CDR3 nucleotide sequence: TGCGCCAGCAGCTTGGGGCGGTTCCCAGATACGCAGTATTTT. The complete variable domain, with remaining parts taken from reference TRBV5-1 and TRBJ2-3, reads KAGVTQTPRYLIKTRGQQVTLSCSPISGHRSVSWYQQTPGQGLQFLFEYFSETQRNKGNFPGRFSGRQFSNSRSEMNVSTLELGDSALYLCASSLGRFPDTQYFGPGTRLTVL.

V and J are TRBV12-1 and TRBJ2-5. TRBV12-1 is marked as a pseudogene. The CDR3 has 15 amino acids. CDR3 sequence (DNA): TGTGCCAGCAGCTACCCCGACAGGGACCAAGAGACTCAGTACTTC. Amino acid sequence: CASSYPDRDQETQYF.

This clonotype was seen only a few times. CDR3 coding DNA: TGCGCCAGCAGCCAAGGTCTTCTAGCGGGGGGTGAGCAGTTCTTC. It specifies CASSQGLLAGGEQFF. The chain combines TRBV4-1 with TRBJ2-1; 11 positions agree with TRBD2. From germline, CDR1 is MGHRA and CDR2 YSYEKL. Trimming took 1 base from V and 9 from J; bases not matched to a gene: 5. CDR3 length: 15 amino acids.

The V call is TRBV7-2, the J call TRBJ1-1, with D tentatively TRBD1 (5 bases). V was shortened by 3 bases and J by 6 bases, with 14 bases between the two germline ends. The germline V gene has CDR1 SGHTA and CDR2 FQGNSA. The CDR3 spans 14 residues. The CDR3 region has the DNA TGTGCCAGCAGCTTTGTTCAGGGTTCCCCTGAAGCTTTCTTT. Translation gives CASSFVQGSPEAFF.

J is TRBJ1-2 and V is TRBV20-1; tentatively, D is TRBD1 (6 bases). The V and J ends lost 2 bases and 4 bases respectively, with 11 bases between them. This CDR3 comprises 13 residues. The V gene's germline CDR1 is DFQATT and CDR2 SNEGSKA (reference sequence). In DNA form, the CDR3 reads TGCAGTGCTAGAAAGGGGGAAGGCTATGGCTACACCTTC. Amino acids: CSARKGEGYGYTF.

This clonotype was seen only a few times. The chain recombines TRBV5-1 with TRBJ2-1; D may correspond to TRBD1 or TRBD2 (5 bases each). Looked up from germline, CDR1 is SGHRS and CDR2 is YFSETQ. V was trimmed by 4 bases and J by 9 bases, leaving 23 bases between them. The CDR3 is 16 residues long. The CDR3 here is CASSGGSSPGIFEQFF. The CDR3 coding sequence is TGCGCCAGCAGCGGGGGTTCGAGCCCTGGGATTTTTGAGCAGTTCTTC.

This clonotype was seen only a few times. V usage is TRBV7-2 and J usage is TRBJ2-1; D not resolved. CDR3 length: 14 amino acids. The ends were cut back, 5 bases at V and 8 bases at J, with 16 bases in the middle. The V gene's germline CDR1 is SGHTA and CDR2 FQGNSA. CDR3 nucleotides: TGTGCCAGCAGCATCCCTCATAACTCGGATGAGCAGTTCTTC. As protein: CASSIPHNSDEQFF. The entire variable domain, with the rest obtained from reference TRBV7-2 and TRBJ2-1, is as follows: GAGVSQSPSNKVTEKGKDVELRCDPISGHTALYWYRQSLGQGLEFLIYFQGNSAPDKSGLPSDRFSAERTGGSVSTLTIQRTQQEDSAVYLCASSIPHNSDEQFFGPGTRLTVL.